These 27 T cell receptor beta chains were sequenced from one sample in a study of T-cell memory formation after mild COVID-19. From the 5' RACE reads, TCRdb called clonotypes with MiXCR, one entry per CDR3 protein. This sample carries under 300,000 distinct CDR3 sequences, around 10% of them seen once, and the ten largest clones take around 21%. Material: PBMCs or a T cell subset sorted from them (not recorded which). The receptors come from a man younger than 35 who had mild COVID-19 (a few samples of this study predate the infection). Cell type and time point are not known.

This clonotype was seen at least ten times. The chain uses TRBV20-1 and TRBJ2-1; 7 bases fit TRBD1. CDR3 length: 15 residues. V gave up 6 bases and J gave up 3 bases; unmatched junction bases: 11. Germline CDR1 is DFQATT and CDR2 is SNEGSKA (reference sequence). As DNA, the CDR3 is TGCAGTGCGGACGGCGAGGGGGCCTTCTACAATGAGCAGTTCTTC. Protein product: CSADGEGAFYNEQFF.

This chain links TRBV6-6 with TRBJ1-2; D might be TRBD1 (6 bases). Germline values: CDR1 MNHNY, CDR2 SVGAGI (reference sequence). The germline V and J ends were trimmed by 6 bases and 8 bases, with 16 bases remaining between them. CDR3 size: 13 residues. DNA for the CDR3: TGTGCCAGCAGCAATAGGGGGGCGTTAGGCTACACCTTC. Translating gives CASSNRGALGYTF.

This clonotype was counted a few times. CDR3 protein: CSARAGREGYTF. The CDR3 nucleotides are TGCAGTGCTAGAGCGGGGAGGGAGGGCTACACCTTC. The chain links TRBV20-1 to TRBJ1-2; D unresolved. The CDR3 is 12 amino acids. V lost 1 base and J lost 8, with 11 bases in between. Germline V gene data show CDR1 as DFQATT and CDR2 as SNEGSKA (reference sequence).

Here the CDR3 DNA reads TGTGCCAGCAGCAAGACAGGGGGGCGTCAGCCCCAGCATTTT. It codes for CASSKTGGRQPQHF. The chain uses TRBV6-2 or TRBV6-3 and TRBJ1-5; 9 nucleotides line up with TRBD1. Trimming removed 6 bases from V and 6 bases from J; junction bases left unmatched: 6. The germline V gene has CDR1 MNHEY and CDR2 SVGEGT. The CDR3 extends over 14 amino acids.

This clonotype was counted between two and nine times. This sequence joins TRBV5-5 and TRBJ1-2; D call uncertain. CDR1 and CDR2 from the germline V gene are SGHKS and YYEKEE (reference sequence). V was cut by 1 base and J by 7 bases, with 8 bases left in between. The CDR3 loop spans 12 amino acids. This CDR3 reads CASSLWMGGYTF. The CDR3 region has the DNA TGTGCCAGCAGCTTGTGGATGGGTGGCTACACCTTC.

This clonotype was counted a few times. This sequence joins TRBV29-1 and TRBJ1-2, with 9 bases identical to TRBD1. V was clipped by 6 bases and J by 6 bases; unmatched bases: 8. The CDR3 has 13 residues. Germline V CDR1 and CDR2: SQVTM, ANQGSEA. The CDR3 protein is CSVRRDRVDGYTF. The CDR3 DNA reads TGCAGCGTCCGTCGGGACAGGGTAGATGGCTACACCTTC. The whole variable domain, filled in from reference TRBV29-1 and TRBJ1-2, reads SAVISQKPSRDICQRGTSLTIQCQVDSQVTMMFWYRQQPGQSLTLIATANQGSEATYESGFVIDKFPISRPNLTFSTLTVSNMSPEDSSIYLCSVRRDRVDGYTFGSGTRLTVV.

Only a few counts were recorded for this clonotype. The chain recombines TRBV4-3 with TRBJ1-3; 8 bases align to TRBD1. The CDR3 extends over 17 amino acids. V dropped 3 bases and J dropped 4; count of bases not matched to a gene: 11. The V gene's germline CDR1 is LGHNA and CDR2 YSLEER. CDR3 DNA sequence: TGCGCCAGCAGCCAGGAAGGACAGGGCCTCTCGGGAAACACCATATATTTT. This encodes CASSQEGQGLSGNTIYF.

The V call is TRBV12-3 or TRBV12-4, the J call TRBJ1-1; 10 nucleotides match TRBD1. This CDR3 has 14 residues. V was clipped by 7 bases and J by 4 bases; unmatched bases: 6. CDR3 in DNA: TGTGCCAGCACACCGGGACAGGGGTTCACTGAAGCTTTCTTT. Its translation: CASTPGQGFTEAFF.

This clonotype was recorded a few times. The V and J genes are TRBV6-6 and TRBJ2-1; 9 bases agree with TRBD2. CDR1 is MNHNY and CDR2 is SVGAGI in the germline V gene (reference sequence). CDR3 length equals 15 residues. The J segment lost 3 bases and the V segment lost 6 bases, leaving 6 bases of the junction unmatched. In DNA form, the CDR3 reads TGTGCCAGCAGCCCAGGACTAGCGTACTACAATGAGCAGTTCTTC. Amino acids: CASSPGLAYYNEQFF.

The chain is built from TRBV19 and TRBJ1-2; D remains ambiguous. The CDR3 is made up of 18 amino acids. Per the germline V gene, CDR1 is LNHDA and CDR2 is SQIVND (reference sequence). V lost 3 bases and J 4 bases, leaving 24 bases between the germline ends. The CDR3 spells CASSIDAATRTLRYGYTF. In nucleotides, the CDR3 is TGTGCCAGTAGTATCGATGCGGCTACCCGGACCCTCCGCTATGGCTACACCTTC. Together with reference TRBV19 and TRBJ1-2, the CDR3 gives the full variable domain: DGGITQSPKYLFRKEGQNVTLSCEQNLNHDAMYWYRQDPGQGLRLIYYSQIVNDFQKGDIAEGYSVSREKKESFPLTVTSAQKNPTAFYLCASSIDAATRTLRYGYTFGSGTRLTVV.

There are many counts of this clonotype. The V call is TRBV6-5, the J call TRBJ1-2, with 9 bases identical to TRBD1. V lost 4 bases to trimming and J lost 5 bases; unmatched junction nucleotides: 5. Germline assignment: CDR1 MNHEY and CDR2 SVGAGI. This CDR3 region has 14 residues. In nucleotides, the CDR3 is TGTGCCAGCAGTTCGGGACAGGGAAGATATGGCTACACCTTC. Translating gives CASSSGQGRYGYTF.

V and J are TRBV29-1 and TRBJ1-2; D is ambiguous. The V end was cut by 7 bases, the J end by 8 bases, with 14 bases between. Germline lookup yields CDR1 SQVTM and CDR2 ANQGSEA. This CDR3 is built from 11 residues. CDR3 DNA: TGCAGCGCCGCCCGGGATCGAGGCTACACCTTC. Amino acids: CSAARDRGYTF.

This clonotype was counted only a few times. The J gene is TRBJ1-1, the V gene TRBV19, with D unresolved. The CDR3 extends over 12 amino acids. Germline CDR1 is LNHDA and CDR2 is SQIVND (reference sequence). The V and J ends lost 10 bases and 3 bases respectively, with 12 bases between them. The CDR3, as DNA: TGTGCCATCGCTGACGGATACACTGAAGCTTTCTTT. Translation: CAIADGYTEAFF.

The rearrangement links TRBV5-1 to TRBJ2-5, with 9 bases that match TRBD1. The CDR3 runs to 15 residues. Trimming removed 3 bases from V and 2 bases from J; junction bases left unmatched: 5. Germline values: CDR1 SGHRS, CDR2 YFSETQ. CDR3: CASSSRTGEQETQYF. The DNA of the CDR3 is TGCGCCAGCAGCTCCCGGACAGGGGAGCAAGAGACCCAGTACTTC.

This clonotype has only a few counts. V gene TRBV18 combines with J gene TRBJ1-2; perhaps TRBD1 as D (5 bases). V gave up 1 base and J gave up 7 bases, with 16 bases separating them. CDR1 is KGHSH and CDR2 is LQKENI in the germline V gene. This CDR3 comprises 15 residues. CDR3 nucleotide sequence: TGTGCCAGCTCACCACAGGAGGGGCGAAGTGGTGGCTACACCTTC. Its translation is CASSPQEGRSGGYTF.

This clonotype was detected only a few times. J is TRBJ2-5 and V is TRBV7-9; D ambiguous. Germline assignment: CDR1 SEHNR and CDR2 FQNEAQ (reference sequence). The CDR3 is 15 residues long. Deletions cut 1 base from V and 1 base from J, with 10 bases between. The CDR3 DNA sequence: TGTGCCAGCAGCTTAGGTCCAGAATCCCAAGAGACCCAGTACTTC. Amino acids: CASSLGPESQETQYF.

In this sample, this clonotype turned up a few times. This sequence joins TRBV7-2 and TRBJ2-2, with D hard to call. The CDR3 has 16 residues. V lost 0 bases and J 5 bases, leaving 13 bases between the germline ends. CDR1 is SGHTA, CDR2 FQGNSA, per germline. The CDR3 bases are TGTGCCAGCAGCTTAGCCCCTTCCTGGCGGACCGGGGAGCTGTTTTTT. Protein: CASSLAPSWRTGELFF. The full variable domain, completed using reference TRBV7-2 and TRBJ2-2, is GAGVSQSPSNKVTEKGKDVELRCDPISGHTALYWYRQSLGQGLEFLIYFQGNSAPDKSGLPSDRFSAERTGGSVSTLTIQRTQQEDSAVYLCASSLAPSWRTGELFFGEGSRLTVL.

The chain couples TRBV5-1 to TRBJ2-1; 9 bases agree with TRBD1. Per germline, CDR1 SGHRS and CDR2 YFSETQ. CDR3 length: 15 residues. Germline trimming cut 5 bases from V and 5 bases from J; bases unmatched to any gene: 8. The CDR3 spells CASRETGGVHNEQFF. CDR3 nucleotides: TGCGCCAGCAGGGAGACAGGGGGGGTCCACAATGAGCAGTTCTTC.

This clonotype was recorded a few times. The chain carries TRBV27 and TRBJ2-7; TRBD1 aligns across 7 bases. Per germline, CDR1 MNHEY and CDR2 SMNVEV (reference sequence). Trimming cost V 6 bases and J 2 bases; bases outside gene matches: 10. The CDR3 has 15 amino acids. DNA for the CDR3: TGTGCCAGCAGGGAGTACCGGGACAGTCCCTACGAGCAGTACTTC. Protein sequence: CASREYRDSPYEQYF.

As concerns this clonotype: Given the absence of the conserved phenylalanine or tryptophan at the CDR3 end, a read error is likely. This rearrangement joins TRBV2 to TRBJ1-5, with TRBD1 matching over 7 bases. CDR1 is SNHLY and CDR2 is FYNNEI in the germline V gene. CDR3 length: 16 amino acids. V shed 8 bases and J 1 base; nucleotides not matched to a gene: 11. Written as DNA, the CDR3 is TGTGCCAGCCAAGACAGGGCATCGACGAGCAATCAGCCCCAGCATTAT. Translated, it gives CASQDRASTSNQPQHY.

This clonotype was seen a few times. The chain combines TRBV28 with TRBJ1-3; the D gene is possibly TRBD1 (6 bases). The germline V gene encodes CDR1 MDHEN and CDR2 SYDVKM. Trimming took off 6 bases at V and 0 bases at J, with 12 bases between the two ends. The CDR3 runs to 15 residues. This CDR3 is CASRTGQSSGNTIYF. The CDR3 bases are TGTGCCAGCAGGACCGGACAGAGCTCTGGAAACACCATATATTTT.

This clonotype appeared a few times. This chain uses TRBV12-3 or TRBV12-4 with TRBJ2-1, with D tentatively TRBD1 or TRBD2 (6 bases each). The V end was cut by 7 bases, the J end by 6 bases, with 19 bases between. This CDR3 contains 15 residues. The CDR3 DNA is TGTGCCAGCACCCAGGGGAACCTAGCGTTCAATGAGCAGTTCTTC. This gives the protein CASTQGNLAFNEQFF.

The chain uses TRBV7-9 and TRBJ2-2, with D possibly TRBD2 on 7 matching bases. This CDR3 has 18 residues. V dropped 5 bases and J dropped 3 bases, with 22 bases sitting between them. Germline V gene data show CDR1 as SEHNR and CDR2 as FQNEAQ (reference sequence). For the CDR3, the DNA is TGTGCCAGCAGCCCTCGGGGGGCGCTGGCGACGGACACCGGGGAGCTGTTTTTT. Protein product: CASSPRGALATDTGELFF.

The sample holds many counts of this clonotype. The V gene is TRBV7-9, the J gene TRBJ1-2, with a weak D call TRBD1 (6 bases). The CDR3 runs to 13 residues. Germline V lookup: CDR1 SEHNR, CDR2 FQNEAQ (reference sequence). The V end lost 1 base, the J end lost 6 bases, and 9 bases lay between the germline ends. CDR3 nucleotides: TGTGCCAGCAGCTTAGAGGGGGAAGATGGCTACACCTTC. Its protein product is CASSLEGEDGYTF.

The genes are TRBV3-1 and TRBJ1-1; D is ambiguous. Germline values: CDR1 LGHDT, CDR2 YNNKEL (reference sequence). Between the trimmed V and J ends, which lost 4 bases and 3 bases, there was a span of 6 bases. The CDR3 has 12 residues. The CDR3 nucleotides are TGTGCCAGCAGCCGTGAGGACACTGAAGCTTTCTTT. This translates into CASSREDTEAFF. The whole variable domain, remainder taken from reference TRBV3-1 and TRBJ1-1, is DTAVSQTPKYLVTQMGNDKSIKCEQNLGHDTMYWYKQDSKKFLKIMFSYNNKELIINETVPNRFSPKSPDKAHLNLHINSLELGDSAVYFCASSREDTEAFFGQGTRLTVV.

The gene calls are TRBV19 and TRBJ1-4, with 9 bases identical to TRBD1. The CDR3 runs 13 residues. Germline loops: CDR1 LNHDA, CDR2 SQIVND (reference sequence). V shed 8 bases, J shed 8 bases, and the junction held 6 bases outside the gene matches. The CDR3 coding sequence is TGTGCCAGTTCCCGGGACAGGGACGAAAAACTGTTTTTT. It is translated as CASSRDRDEKLFF.

This clonotype came up many times. The chain joins TRBV11-2 to TRBJ1-6; D call uncertain. The CDR3 has 15 amino acids. The germline V gene has CDR1 SGHAT and CDR2 FQNNGV. The V gene lost 5 bases and the J gene lost 0 bases, with 8 bases spanning the gap. The chain's CDR3 is CASSLRSSYNSPLHF. CDR3 sequence (DNA): TGTGCCAGCAGCCTCCGGAGCTCCTATAATTCACCCCTCCACTTT.